These T cell receptor beta chains were read from a single sample in a study of cytomegalovirus exposure and HLA in healthy donors. Here immunoSEQ multiplex PCR was the method, and the copy in TCRdb shows in-frame clones only, minus some. The table lists fewer than 110,000 clones, around 67% of them singletons. The sample was PBMCs. Source of these receptors: a middle-aged woman in good health and CMV-seropositive. Both conserved end residues are part of each CDR3. The D gene is left open where the match is weak. Clone size is given for some rows only: seen once, a few or many times, or a class if the clone is expanded.

d_gene	v_gene	abundance	j_gene	CDR3aa	CDR3nt
TRBD1	TRBV7-9	NA	TRBJ2-1	CASSLTGGYNEQFF	TGTGCCAGCAGTTTGACAGGGGGGTACAATGAGCAGTTCTTC
NA	TRBV7-3	NA	TRBJ2-1	CASSSQGNEQFF	TGTGCCAGCAGCTCTCAGGGCAATGAGCAGTTCTTC
NA	TRBV18	NA	TRBJ1-5	CASSPGLFSNQPQHF	TGTGCCAGCTCACCGGGACTCTTTAGCAATCAGCCCCAGCATTTT
NA	TRBV6-5	NA	TRBJ1-2	CASSNGGLYGYTF	TGTGCCAGCAGTAACGGAGGACTCTATGGCTACACCTTC
TRBD2	TRBV4-2	NA	TRBJ2-7	CASSQESLAGSSVVYEQYF	TGTGCCAGCAGCCAAGAATCCCTAGCGGGGTCCTCAGTCGTATACGAGCAGTACTTC
NA	TRBV6-5	NA	TRBJ1-4	CASRKSQVGNEKLFF	TGTGCCAGCAGAAAATCACAGGTGGGGAATGAAAAACTGTTTTTT
NA	TRBV19	NA	TRBJ1-4	CASSILSRPTNEKLFF	TGTGCCAGTAGTATACTGAGTCGTCCAACTAATGAAAAACTGTTTTTT
TRBD2	TRBV5-6	NA	TRBJ2-1	CASSLAGGKVYNEQFF	TGTGCCAGCAGCTTGGCGGGGGGAAAGGTTTACAATGAGCAGTTCTTC
NA	TRBV5-4	NA	TRBJ2-5	CASSPPGGSQETQYF	TGTGCCAGCAGCCCCCCGGGGGGCTCACAAGAGACCCAGTACTTC
TRBD1	TRBV6-5	NA	TRBJ1-2	CASSYDGQANYGYTF	TGTGCCAGCAGTTACGACGGACAGGCTAACTATGGCTACACCTTC
NA	TRBV29-1	NA	TRBJ1-1	CSVARNLNTEAFF	TGCAGCGTGGCAAGAAATTTGAACACTGAAGCTTTCTTT
TRBD2	TRBV19	NA	TRBJ2-7	CASSIGEAGGTYEQYF	TGTGCCAGTAGTATAGGGGAAGCGGGGGGGACCTACGAGCAGTACTTC
NA	TRBV29-1	few	TRBJ2-2	CSVDKGWSGGELFF	TGCAGCGTTGACAAGGGGTGGTCGGGCGGGGAGCTGTTTTTT
TRBD1	TRBV6-1	NA	TRBJ1-6	CASRVYRGNSPLHF	TGTGCCAGCAGGGTATACAGGGGAAATTCACCCCTCCACTTT
NA	TRBV30	NA	TRBJ1-2	CAWTPGLHYGYTF	TGTGCCTGGACTCCGGGACTACACTATGGCTACACCTTC
TRBD1	TRBV27	NA	TRBJ1-4	CASSSRTGMGATNEKLFF	TGTGCCAGCAGTTCGAGGACAGGGATGGGAGCAACTAATGAAAAACTGTTTTTT
NA	TRBV9	NA	TRBJ2-7	CASSVSGAHYEQYF	TGTGCCAGCAGCGTATCAGGGGCCCACTACGAGCAGTACTTC
NA	TRBV5-1	NA	TRBJ1-3	CASSLDGGTGNTIYF	TGCGCCAGCAGCTTGGACGGAGGCACTGGAAACACCATATATTTT
NA	TRBV7-2	few	TRBJ2-7	CASSPDSDEQYF	TGTGCCAGCAGCCCGGACTCCGACGAGCAGTACTTC
NA	TRBV2	NA	TRBJ1-2	CASSERGRGGGYTF	TGTGCCAGCAGTGAAAGAGGAAGGGGAGGCGGCTACACCTTC
NA	TRBV6-6	NA	TRBJ1-6	CASSPRVGSPLHF	TGTGCCAGCAGTCCCAGGGTGGGTTCACCCCTCCACTTT
NA	TRBV2	NA	TRBJ1-4	CASSGGPEKLFF	TGTGCCAGCAGTGGAGGTCCTGAAAAACTGTTTTTT
NA	TRBV5-1	few	TRBJ1-4	CASSLGPTSRTEKLFF	TGCGCCAGCAGCTTGGGACCGACATCCCGAACGGAAAAACTGTTTTTT
NA	TRBV14	NA	TRBJ1-1	CASSQLRGVTEAFF	TGTGCCAGCAGCCAACTCCGGGGGGTCACTGAAGCTTTCTTT
NA	TRBV6-1	NA	TRBJ2-7	CASSGNGEEQYF	TGTGCCAGCAGTGGGAACGGGGAGGAGCAGTACTTC
TRBD1	TRBV9	NA	TRBJ1-5	CASSAGQVWQPQHF	TGTGCCAGCAGCGCCGGACAGGTTTGGCAGCCCCAGCATTTT
TRBD1	TRBV6-5	few	TRBJ2-7	CASSYGQGASYEQYF	TGTGCCAGCAGTTACGGACAGGGGGCCTCCTACGAGCAGTACTTC
TRBD1	TRBV2	once	TRBJ1-6	CASIGGLNSPLHF	TGTGCCAGCATAGGGGGCCTAAATTCACCCCTCCACTTT
NA	TRBV5-5	NA	TRBJ1-2	CASSSEIGGYTF	TGTGCCAGCAGCTCCGAGATCGGTGGCTACACCTTC
TRBD2	TRBV4-1	NA	TRBJ2-1	CASSRTSGGTYNEQFF	TGCGCCAGCAGCCGGACTAGCGGGGGCACCTACAATGAGCAGTTCTTC
NA	TRBV6-5	NA	TRBJ1-5	CASSAQHSNQPQHF	TGTGCCAGCAGTGCCCAACATAGCAATCAGCCCCAGCATTTT
NA	TRBV5-1	NA	TRBJ2-5	CASSLTGGPQETQYF	TGCGCCAGCAGCTTAACGGGCGGGCCTCAAGAGACCCAGTACTTC
NA	TRBV14	NA	TRBJ2-7	CASSQERYEQYF	TGTGCCAGCAGCCAAGAGCGCTACGAGCAGTACTTC
NA	TRBV5-1	NA	TRBJ1-2	CASSLEGSGYGYTF	TGCGCCAGCAGCTTGGAAGGGTCGGGGTATGGCTACACCTTC
TRBD1	TRBV7-6	NA	TRBJ2-5	CASTLRTGGETQYF	TGTGCCAGCACCCTCAGGACAGGGGGAGAGACCCAGTACTTC
NA	TRBV25-1	NA	TRBJ2-1	CASSGDLSSYNEQFF	TGTGCCAGCAGTGGCGACTTGAGCTCCTACAATGAGCAGTTCTTC
TRBD2	TRBV5-8	NA	TRBJ2-7	CASSTPGLAGGLYEQYF	TGTGCCAGCAGCACGCCGGGACTAGCGGGGGGATTGTACGAGCAGTACTTC
NA	TRBV18	NA	TRBJ2-7	CASSPPAGAREQYF	TGTGCCAGCTCACCCCCGGCGGGGGCGAGAGAGCAGTACTTC
NA	TRBV7-8	NA	TRBJ2-5	CASSYPQGWETQYF	TGTGCCAGCAGCTACCCCCAGGGGTGGGAGACCCAGTACTTC
TRBD2	TRBV6-4	few	TRBJ2-2	CASSSAGRDTGELFF	TGTGCCAGCAGCTCAGCGGGGAGGGACACCGGGGAGCTGTTTTTT
TRBD1	TRBV5-1	once	TRBJ2-1	CASSGTGGKNEQFF	TGCGCCAGCAGCGGGACAGGGGGAAAGAATGAGCAGTTCTTC
NA	TRBV18	NA	TRBJ1-3	CASSPPMRVPGNTIYF	TGTGCCAGCTCACCACCGATGCGTGTTCCTGGAAACACCATATATTTT
TRBD1	TRBV29-1	NA	TRBJ2-7	CSAGQGEGEQYF	TGCAGCGCGGGACAGGGGGAGGGTGAGCAGTACTTC
TRBD1	TRBV18	NA	TRBJ2-2	CASSPGQGLTGELFF	TGTGCCAGCTCACCGGGACAGGGATTGACCGGGGAGCTGTTTTTT
NA	TRBV29-1	NA	TRBJ1-1	CSVEVYRNTEAFF	TGCAGCGTTGAAGTATACAGGAACACTGAAGCTTTCTTT
TRBD1	TRBV4-1	NA	TRBJ1-1	CASSQKATGTGRTEAFF	TGCGCCAGCAGCCAAAAAGCAACCGGGACAGGGAGGACTGAAGCTTTCTTT
NA	TRBV5-1	NA	TRBJ1-2	CASSLDRESYGYTF	TGCGCCAGCAGCTTGGACAGGGAATCCTATGGCTACACCTTC
NA	TRBV9	few	TRBJ1-4	CASSRSLAIGTEKLFF	TGTGCCAGCAGCCGTAGTCTAGCGATCGGCACTGAAAAACTGTTTTTT
NA	TRBV25-1	NA	TRBJ1-4	CAGRLTGGATNEKLFF	TGTGCCGGCAGACTAACAGGCGGCGCAACTAATGAAAAACTGTTTTTT
TRBD2	TRBV7-2	NA	TRBJ2-5	CASSLAGLAGGSPNF	TGTGCCAGCAGCTTAGCCGGTCTAGCGGGGGGGTCCCCAAACTTC
NA	TRBV6-1	NA	TRBJ2-6	CAYTSSGANVLTF	TGTGCCTACACCAGCTCTGGGGCCAACGTCCTGACTTTC
TRBD1	TRBV5-6	NA	TRBJ2-7	CASTRTGNYEQYF	TGTGCCAGCACCCGGACAGGGAATTACGAGCAGTACTTC
NA	TRBV5-6	few	TRBJ1-2	CASSPAGPSGYTF	TGTGCCAGCAGCCCGGCAGGGCCCTCTGGCTACACCTTC